Listed below are T cell receptor beta chains from one sample, sequenced in a study of beta chain features in type 1 diabetes. Sequenced by immunoSEQ multiplex PCR; TCRdb stores in-frame clones only, minus some. The sample has a few hundred thousand clones; around an eighth are singletons. Material: naive CD4+ T cells from blood. All receptors come from a woman between 18 and 29 years old with type 1 diabetes. CDR3s include the opening cysteine and the closing phenylalanine or tryptophan. The order of the fields is clone size, D gene, J gene, V gene, CDR3 protein, CDR3 DNA. A D gene is named only where the DNA matches it firmly. Rows may omit the clone size; those that give it use once, few, many or a size class.

-,-,TRBJ2-5,TRBV4-3,CASSQARGLQETQYF,TGCGCCAGCAGCCAAGCCCGAGGCCTCCAAGAGACCCAGTACTTC
-,TRBD2,TRBJ2-3,TRBV7-8,CASSLRLAEVGDTQYF,TGTGCCAGCAGCCTAAGACTAGCGGAAGTAGGGGATACGCAGTATTTT
few,TRBD2,TRBJ2-7,TRBV6-6,CASSRTGRDAPEQYF,TGTGCCAGCAGCCGAACGGGGAGGGACGCCCCCGAGCAGTACTTC
few,-,TRBJ1-2,TRBV19,CASRPDRNYGYTF,TGTGCCAGCCGACCGGACAGAAACTATGGCTACACCTTC
-,-,TRBJ1-4,TRBV4-1,CASSQGMGDEKLFF,TGCGCCAGCAGCCAAGGGATGGGAGATGAAAAACTGTTTTTT
-,-,TRBJ1-2,TRBV20-1,CSAGPGYGYTF,TGCAGTGCTGGGCCCGGCTATGGCTACACCTTC
few,TRBD2,TRBJ2-2,TRBV7-9,CASTTSGGGELFF,TGTGCCAGCACTACTAGCGGCGGGGGGGAGCTGTTTTTT
-,TRBD1,TRBJ2-7,TRBV18,CASSPGDRVGEQYF,TGTGCCAGCTCACCTGGGGACAGGGTCGGCGAGCAGTACTTC
few,TRBD1,TRBJ1-2,TRBV7-2,CASNSGQGDYTF,TGTGCCAGCAACTCTGGACAGGGGGACTACACCTTC
-,-,TRBJ2-2,TRBV7-7,CASSERYTGELFF,TGTGCCAGCAGCGAGCGGTACACCGGGGAGCTGTTTTTT
-,TRBD2,TRBJ2-7,TRBV4-1,CASSTGLAGVATEQYF,TGCGCCAGCAGCACCGGACTAGCGGGAGTCGCGACCGAGCAGTACTTC
-,TRBD2,TRBJ2-7,TRBV5-1,CASSLSSGRAGYEQYF,TGCGCCAGCAGCTTGAGCTCCGGGAGGGCCGGTTACGAGCAGTACTTC
few,-,TRBJ1-1,TRBV30,CAWNLRQGGNTEAFF,TGTGCCTGGAATTTAAGGCAGGGCGGGAACACTGAAGCTTTCTTT
-,-,TRBJ2-3,TRBV30,CAWGPTLDTQYF,TGTGCCTGGGGGCCGACCCTAGATACGCAGTATTTT
-,-,TRBJ2-1,TRBV4-3,CASTARGYNEQFF,TGCGCCAGCACGGCTAGGGGATACAATGAGCAGTTCTTC
-,-,TRBJ2-3,TRBV28,CASSFFGRQDTQYF,TGTGCCAGCAGTTTCTTTGGCAGGCAAGATACGCAGTATTTT
-,TRBD1,TRBJ2-3,TRBV5-1,CASSPGTDVDTQYF,TGCGCCAGCAGCCCCGGGACAGATGTAGATACGCAGTATTTT
-,-,TRBJ2-1,TRBV6-5,CASSWRGPDEQFF,TGTGCCAGCAGTTGGAGGGGGCCGGATGAGCAGTTCTTC
few,-,TRBJ1-2,TRBV5-1,CASSTSRGGGYTF,TGCGCCAGCAGCACGTCCCGGGGAGGGGGCTACACCTTC
-,-,TRBJ2-2,TRBV25-1,CASSGGEVNTGELFF,TGTGCCAGCAGTGGAGGTGAAGTTAACACCGGGGAGCTGTTTTTT
few,-,TRBJ1-2,TRBV6-5,CASRQYLNYGYTF,TGTGCCAGCAGGCAATACCTAAACTATGGCTACACCTTC
few,TRBD1,TRBJ1-5,TRBV4-1,CASSPGGLIRANQPQHF,TGCGCCAGCAGCCCAGGGGGATTGATCAGGGCTAATCAGCCCCAGCATTTT